This T cell receptor (beta chain) stems from a study of T-cell reconstitution after alpha-beta-depleted transplantation in children (dated by TCRdb to the mid-2010s). About the study as a whole: Using TCR repertoire profiling, the study quantitatively followed how T-cell immune reconstitution unfolded in children after TCRalphabeta/CD19-depleted allogeneic hematopoietic cell transplantation.

Taken with the paper, the label for treatment or condition translates to: allogeneic hematopoietic cell transplantation with graft depleted of TCRalphabeta T cells and CD19 B cells. TCRalphabeta/CD19-depleted allogeneic hematopoietic cell grafts were given to the transplant recipients, all of whom were children. CDR1 is given as SEHNR and CDR2 as FQNEAQ, both from the germline V gene (reference sequence). Including cysteine and phenylalanine, the CDR3 has 15 amino acids. The retained sequence is limited to the CDR3, 45 bases, with the frame set at the first base. Ends trimmed: V by 4 bases, J by 8 bases; bases unmatched to a gene: 9. Preparation of the library involved PCR. TCRdb shows the sequencer as Illumina HiSeq 2500. Molecular barcoding was employed in the preparation of TCR libraries, with unique molecular identifiers being used to normalize TCRbeta repertoire quantification. TCRdb passed the public sequencing reads through fastp at Q25 and MiXCR, retaining productive beta sequences. Here each entry gathers all rows of one CDR3 protein and keeps the most common genes and DNA. A total of more than 120,000 distinct CDR3 sequences appear in this sample, more than 8% of them only once. About a sixth of the sample lies in the top ten.

General conclusions and limits of the study: In some patients, the high TCRbeta diversity seen at day 60 was put down to recipient T cells and intrathymic progenitors that had survived conditioning. Over the following months the frequencies of hyperexpanded clones went down, and after one year T-cell counts and TCRbeta diversity were mostly credited to newly produced T cells. About two months after transplant, the apparently early recovery of alphabetaT-cell counts reportedly depended on just several hundred clones that had expanded rapidly and came from non-depleted graft cells.

In this sample, this clonotype turned up many times. Its antigen remains unidentified. Base qualities are not recorded, but no much larger clone differs from it by a single base. Here the chain combines TRBV7-9 and TRBJ2-1, and 9 junction bases match TRBD2. This clonotype was obtained from a female patient aged 2-15 years who had a stem cell transplant for congenital amegakaryocytic thrombocytopenia, so the T cells may come from the graft donor. Sequencing was performed on PBMCs, mostly from graft donor cells, taken 180 days after TCRalphabeta/CD19-depleted stem cell transplant. The CDR3 is CASSSGTSHVDEQFF. The DNA reads TGTGCCAGCAGCTCCGGGACTAGCCATGTCGATGAGCAGTTCTTC.